The 5 T cell receptor beta chains given below trace back to one sample, sequenced in a study of blood T cell repertoires in COVID-19. TCRdb keeps only in-frame clones here, not all; method: immunoSEQ multiplex PCR. The sample yields 350,000 or so clones, around 88% seen once. The sequenced sample was peripheral blood. The source of these receptors is a man younger than 40 with active or convalescent COVID-19.

The chain joins TRBV30 to TRBJ2-2; 9 bases line up with TRBD1. The CDR3 is made up of 17 amino acids. Germline trimming cut 2 bases from V and 5 bases from J; bases unmatched to any gene: 12. Per germline, CDR1 GTSNPN and CDR2 SVGIG (reference sequence). CDR3 amino acids: CAWSTGTGLWRTGELFF. The CDR3 bases are TGTGCCTGGAGTACCGGGACAGGGCTTTGGCGGACCGGGGAGCTGTTTTTT. The full variable domain, completed using reference TRBV30 and TRBJ2-2, is SQTIHQWPATLVQPVGSPLSLECTVEGTSNPNLYWYRQAAGRGLQLLFYSVGIGQISSEVPQNLSASRPQDRQFILSSKKLLLSDSGFYLCAWSTGTGLWRTGELFFGEGSRLTVL.

The CDR3 is CASTLSGEGQPQHF. CDR3 nucleotides: TGTGCCAGCACCTTATCGGGGGAGGGTCAGCCCCAGCATTTT. The chain employs TRBV28 and TRBJ1-5, with D possibly TRBD1 on 5 matching bases. In germline, CDR1 is MDHEN, CDR2 SYDVKM. V was trimmed by 7 bases and J by 6 bases, leaving 16 bases between them. The length of the CDR3 is 14 residues.

This clone was detected only once. The V and J genes are TRBV5-1 and TRBJ1-4; D not certain. Looked up from germline, CDR1 is SGHRS and CDR2 is YFSETQ. The CDR3 sequence is 14 residues long. V was trimmed by 0 bases and J by 3 bases, leaving 6 bases between them. The CDR3 coding sequence is TGCGCCAGCAGCTTGGGTCAGTCTAATGAAAAACTGTTTTTT. This encodes CASSLGQSNEKLFF.

The chain recombines TRBV2 with TRBJ2-2; D call uncertain. V lost 7 bases and J 4 bases, leaving 10 bases between the germline ends. This CDR3 is built from 13 residues. Germline CDR1 reads SNHLY; CDR2 reads FYNNEI. The CDR3 coding sequence is TGTGCCAGCACCATAGAAAGCACCGGGGAGCTGTTTTTT. This translates into CASTIESTGELFF.

This chain connects TRBV12-5 to TRBJ1-5, with D uncertain. The CDR3 is made up of 15 amino acids. With 1 base removed from V and 5 bases from J, the gap between germline ends came to 12 bases. Per the germline V gene, CDR1 is LGHNT and CDR2 is FRNRAP. The CDR3 spells CASGLGPDGDQPQHF. The CDR3 DNA follows: TGTGCTAGTGGTTTGGGACCGGACGGGGATCAGCCCCAGCATTTT.